The sequence of this TCR beta chain was determined in a study of blood T cells in healthy people across ages (dated by TCRdb to between 2014 and 2017). Context from the whole study: Template switching captured roughly one uniquely barcoded TCR beta cDNA molecule per two T cells in model experiments. To track age-related changes in TCR beta repertoire diversity, the study relied on deep sequencing normalized with unique cDNA molecular identifiers. Donors were grouped into four age groups: young (average approximately 16 years), middle-aged (39), aged (around 56) and long-lived (around 80). To avoid experimental bias, donors of different ages were randomly spread across the sequencing lanes. The study analyzed two additional independent replicas of 1 million unique cDNA reads from the same blood draw for two donors, one aged 18 to 29 and one aged 80 or older.

Preparation of the library involved 5' RACE. The instrument given in TCRdb is Illumina HiSeq 2500. The second PCR ran for roughly 7 to 11 cycles and used a J-beta primer mix along with a sample-barcoded 5' primer. Each TCR beta cDNA molecule received a unique molecular identifier from a template-switch 5' adaptor carrying 12 random nucleotides. Each sample yielded at least 2.5 million CDR3-containing paired-end reads. The Mint cDNA synthesis kit, primed by a TRBC-specific oligonucleotide, was used to synthesize first-strand cDNA from all RNA. After uracil-DNA glycosylase treatment, a first 18-cycle PCR used universal primers M1SS and BC2_uni_R on all cDNA. The source study handled its data this way. Each sample was normalized by randomly selecting 1 million high-quality reads, each carrying a distinct molecular identifier. Reads sharing molecular identifiers were discarded rather than binned into consensus sequences. MiTCR, run with a Q25 quality threshold and the strictest error-elimination algorithm, handled CDR3 identification, clonotype clustering and error correction. A nonparametric unseen species model with Euler transformation was used to estimate lower-bound total TCR beta diversity. The public sequencing data were trimmed at Q25 with fastp and processed into clonotypes with MiXCR by TCRdb, which kept only in-frame beta chains. Identical CDR3 proteins give one entry, which carries the most common genes and DNA. These V and J calls are TCRdb output, not the study's own analysis. The sample table contains hundreds of thousands of distinct CDR3 sequences; only one count was recorded for roughly 44% of them. The biggest ten clones account for roughly 19% of the sample.

Study-level results and caveats: The CMV infection status of donors was not known, potentially confounding age-related changes in expanded clonotypes. Total diversity estimates from one million sequenced T cells were considered lower bounds and underestimates. Since profiling was done on bulk unsorted PBMCs, naive and antigen-experienced compartments could not be conclusively compared. Observed TCR beta diversity correlated strongly with the percentage of naive T cells measured by flow cytometry. As age increased, observed TCR beta diversity per million T cells dropped in a roughly linear way, and a significant reduction was already evident by age around 41. Compared with the aged group, more naive CD4+ T cells, fewer expanded clones and increased TCR diversity were shown by the long-lived group, suggesting age selection.

This clonotype was picked up a small number of times. The specificity of this receptor is unknown. No much larger clone exists at a distance of one base, and base qualities are not known. The V and J ends are trimmed by 5 bases and 2 bases, leaving 16 bases between them. Via the germline V gene, CDR1 is SGHVS and CDR2 FQNEAQ. CDR3 length: 15 amino acids, cysteine to phenylalanine. The only DNA kept is the CDR3, 45 bases in frame from the first base. Donors were approximately 42 systemically healthy Caucasian individuals from Russia aged roughly 6 to 95 years. About 10 milliliters of peripheral blood were drawn from each donor into EDTA-treated Vacutainer tubes. Ficoll-Paque density-gradient centrifugation was used to isolate PBMCs, with at least 6.5 million obtained per sample. Trizol reagent was used to extract total RNA from the PBMCs, yielding at least 5 micrograms per sample. For every donor, an aliquot of PBMCs went through flow cytometry to measure the percentages of naive CD45RAhigh/CD27high T cells.

This TCR was sampled from a man between 60 and 70 years old in good health. Recombination linked TRBV7-8 to TRBJ2-7, with TRBD1 perhaps the D gene, on 5 matching bases. Sample: blood. The CDR3 protein: CASSNPHRRAYEQYF. The bases read TGTGCCAGCAGCAACCCACACAGGAGAGCCTACGAGCAGTACTTC. Where the CDR3 stops, the reference TRBV7-8 and TRBJ2-7 genes take over; the full variable domain is GAGVSQSPRYKVAKRGQDVALRCDPISGHVSLFWYQQALGQGPEFLTYFQNEAQLDKSGLPSDRFFAERPEGSVSTLKIQRTQQEDSAVYLCASSNPHRRAYEQYFGPGTRLTVT.